The present entry profiles one T cell receptor (beta chain) with its context. This entry belongs to a study of shared clonotypes between healthy human individuals. This CDR3 region has 14 residues. Losses at the gene ends were 11 bases for V and 10 bases for J; bases not matched to a gene: 11. Per germline, CDR1 MNHEY and CDR2 SVGAGI. Division of CD4+ cells produced a CD45RA+ naive subset and a CD45RA-negative memory subset. Per the authors' pipeline: With immunoSEQ giving junction-only sequences and no quality scores, filtering differed. Assay: immunoSEQ multiplex PCR; the TCRdb copy retains only in-frame clones and omits some. That table furnishes V, J and clone size, whereas the DNA furnished D and trimming. This table has roughly 2.5 million clones, just over 90% appearing once.

The material sequenced was naive CD4+ T cells sorted from blood. Subset indicated: CD45RA+ positively selected. The TCR was taken from a man younger than 35 in good health. This sequence joins TRBV6-5 and TRBJ1-4, with 12 bases lining up with TRBD1. The CDR3 coding sequence is TGTGCCTGCGGGACAGGGGGCTTGCTGGGAAAACTGTTTTTT. Translation gives CACGTGGLLGKLFF.